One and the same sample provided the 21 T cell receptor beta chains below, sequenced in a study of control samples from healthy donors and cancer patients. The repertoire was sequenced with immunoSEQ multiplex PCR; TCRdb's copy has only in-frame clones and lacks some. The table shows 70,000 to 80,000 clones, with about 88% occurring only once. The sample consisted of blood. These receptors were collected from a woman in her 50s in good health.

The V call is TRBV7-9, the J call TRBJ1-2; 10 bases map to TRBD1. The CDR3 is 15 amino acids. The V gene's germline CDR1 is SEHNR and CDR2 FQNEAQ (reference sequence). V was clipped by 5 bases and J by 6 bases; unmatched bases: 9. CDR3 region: CASSVGRTGGDGYTF. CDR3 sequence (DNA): TGTGCCAGCAGCGTTGGAAGGACAGGGGGAGATGGCTACACCTTC.

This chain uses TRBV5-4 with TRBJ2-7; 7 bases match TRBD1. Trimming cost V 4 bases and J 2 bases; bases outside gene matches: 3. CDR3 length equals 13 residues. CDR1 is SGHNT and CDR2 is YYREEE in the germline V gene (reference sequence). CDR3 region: CASSIGQAYEQYF. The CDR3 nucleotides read TGTGCCAGCAGCATTGGACAGGCCTACGAGCAGTACTTC. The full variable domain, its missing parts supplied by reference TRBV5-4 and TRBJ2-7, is ETGVTQSPTHLIKTRGQQVTLRCSSQSGHNTVSWYQQALGQGPQFIFQYYREEENGRGNFPPRFSGLQFPNYSSELNVNALELDDSALYLCASSIGQAYEQYFGPGTRLTVT.

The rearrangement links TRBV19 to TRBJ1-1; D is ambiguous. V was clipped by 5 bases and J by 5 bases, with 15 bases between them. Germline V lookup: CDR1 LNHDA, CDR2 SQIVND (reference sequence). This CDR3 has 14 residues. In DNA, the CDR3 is TGTGCCAGTAGTGGAACGACCCTCGCTACTGAAGCTTTCTTT. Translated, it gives CASSGTTLATEAFF.

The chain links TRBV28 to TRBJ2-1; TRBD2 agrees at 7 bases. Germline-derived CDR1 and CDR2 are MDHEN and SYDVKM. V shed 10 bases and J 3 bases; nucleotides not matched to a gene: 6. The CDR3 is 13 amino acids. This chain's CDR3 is CATWGGGYNEQFF. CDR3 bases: TGTGCCACCTGGGGGGGTGGCTACAATGAGCAGTTCTTC.

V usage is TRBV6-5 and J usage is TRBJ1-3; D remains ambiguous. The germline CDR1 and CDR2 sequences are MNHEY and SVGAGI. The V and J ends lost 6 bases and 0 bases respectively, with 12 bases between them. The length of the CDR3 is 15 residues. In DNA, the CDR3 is TGTGCCAGCAGCTCTAGGTCGATCTCTGGAAACACCATATATTTT. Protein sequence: CASSSRSISGNTIYF.

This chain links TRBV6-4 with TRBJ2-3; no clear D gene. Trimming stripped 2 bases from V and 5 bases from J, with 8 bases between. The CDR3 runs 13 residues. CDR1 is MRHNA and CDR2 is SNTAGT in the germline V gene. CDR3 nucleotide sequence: TGTGCCAGCAGTGACGCGGACGAAGATACGCAGTATTTT. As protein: CASSDADEDTQYF.

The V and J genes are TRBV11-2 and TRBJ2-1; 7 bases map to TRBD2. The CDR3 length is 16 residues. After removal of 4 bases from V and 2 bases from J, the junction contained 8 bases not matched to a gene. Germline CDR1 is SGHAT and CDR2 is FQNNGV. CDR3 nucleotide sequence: TGTGCCAGCAGCTCCATTAGCGGGCGTACCTACAATGAGCAGTTCTTC. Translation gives CASSSISGRTYNEQFF.

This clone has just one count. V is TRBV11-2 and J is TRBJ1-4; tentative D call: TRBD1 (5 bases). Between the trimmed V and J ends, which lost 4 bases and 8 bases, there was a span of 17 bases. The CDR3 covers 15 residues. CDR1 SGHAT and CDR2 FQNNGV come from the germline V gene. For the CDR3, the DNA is TGTGCCAGCAGCTCATTGAGGGGAAAGGTCGAAAAACTGTTTTTT. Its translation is CASSSLRGKVEKLFF.

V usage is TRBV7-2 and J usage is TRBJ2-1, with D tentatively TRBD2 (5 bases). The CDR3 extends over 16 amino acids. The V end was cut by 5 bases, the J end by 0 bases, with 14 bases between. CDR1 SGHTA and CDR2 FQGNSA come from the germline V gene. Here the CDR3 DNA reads TGTGCCAGCAGCCTTCGGACTCCCAGCTCCTACAATGAGCAGTTCTTC. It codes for CASSLRTPSSYNEQFF. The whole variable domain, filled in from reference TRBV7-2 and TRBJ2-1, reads GAGVSQSPSNKVTEKGKDVELRCDPISGHTALYWYRQSLGQGLEFLIYFQGNSAPDKSGLPSDRFSAERTGGSVSTLTIQRTQQEDSAVYLCASSLRTPSSYNEQFFGPGTRLTVL.

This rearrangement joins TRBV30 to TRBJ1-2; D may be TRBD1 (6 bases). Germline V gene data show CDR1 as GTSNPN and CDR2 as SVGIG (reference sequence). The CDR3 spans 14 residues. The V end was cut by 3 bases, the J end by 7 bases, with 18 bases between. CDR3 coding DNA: TGTGCCTGGAGGGGGAGGCAGGGGAGCGCTGGCTACACCTTC. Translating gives CAWRGRQGSAGYTF.

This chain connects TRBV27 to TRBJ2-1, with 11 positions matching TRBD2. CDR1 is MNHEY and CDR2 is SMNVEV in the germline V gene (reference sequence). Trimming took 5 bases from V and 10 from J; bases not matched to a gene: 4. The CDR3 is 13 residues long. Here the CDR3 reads CASSRPSGREQFF. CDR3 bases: TGTGCCAGCAGTAGGCCTAGCGGGAGGGAGCAGTTCTTC.

CDR3 region: CASSKASGGFTDTQYF. The CDR3 DNA is TGTGCCAGCAGCAAAGCGTCGGGAGGTTTCACAGATACGCAGTATTTT. This chain connects TRBV21-1 to TRBJ2-3; the listed D gene, TRBD2, was not tested against the DNA. TRBV21-1 is recorded as a pseudogene. This CDR3 has 16 residues.

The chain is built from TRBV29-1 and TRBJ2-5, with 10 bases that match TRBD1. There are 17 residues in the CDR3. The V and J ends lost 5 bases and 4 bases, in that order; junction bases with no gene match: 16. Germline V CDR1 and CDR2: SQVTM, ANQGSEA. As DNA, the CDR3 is TGCAGCGTTACGGGAACTACGGACAGGGGGAATTTAGAGACCCAGTACTTC. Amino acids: CSVTGTTDRGNLETQYF.

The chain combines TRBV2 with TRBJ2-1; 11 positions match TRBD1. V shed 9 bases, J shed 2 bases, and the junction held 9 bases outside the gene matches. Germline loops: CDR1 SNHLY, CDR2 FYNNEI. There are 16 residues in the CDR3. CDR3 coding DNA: TGTGCCAGTCTAATAAAGGGACAGGGGGCCTACAATGAGCAGTTCTTC. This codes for CASLIKGQGAYNEQFF.

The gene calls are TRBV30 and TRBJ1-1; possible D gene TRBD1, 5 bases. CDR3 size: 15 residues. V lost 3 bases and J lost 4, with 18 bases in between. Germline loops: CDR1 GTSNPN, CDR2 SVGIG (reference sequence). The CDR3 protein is CAWRGGTSSLTEAFF. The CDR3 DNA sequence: TGTGCCTGGAGGGGTGGGACTTCGTCGCTCACTGAAGCTTTCTTT.

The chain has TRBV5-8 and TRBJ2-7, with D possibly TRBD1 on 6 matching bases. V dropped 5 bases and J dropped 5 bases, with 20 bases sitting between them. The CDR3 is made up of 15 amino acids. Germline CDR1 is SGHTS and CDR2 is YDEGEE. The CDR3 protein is CASRHTGTSINEQYF. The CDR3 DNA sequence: TGTGCCAGCAGACACACCGGGACATCCATTAACGAGCAGTACTTC.

CDR3 residues: CASSEAQANQPQHF. The CDR3 DNA follows: TGTGCCAGCAGTGAAGCGCAGGCTAATCAGCCCCAGCATTTT. The genes are TRBV6-1 and TRBJ1-5; D gene unclear. CDR3 size: 14 residues. Between the trimmed V and J ends, which lost 0 bases and 4 bases, there was a span of 7 bases. The germline V gene encodes CDR1 MNHNS and CDR2 SASEGT.

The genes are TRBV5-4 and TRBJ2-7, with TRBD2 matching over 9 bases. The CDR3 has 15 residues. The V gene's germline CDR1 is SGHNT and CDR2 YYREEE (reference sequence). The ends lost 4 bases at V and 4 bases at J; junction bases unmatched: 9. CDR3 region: CASSLSGSGLYEQYF. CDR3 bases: TGTGCCAGCAGCCTTAGCGGGAGCGGCTTATACGAGCAGTACTTC.

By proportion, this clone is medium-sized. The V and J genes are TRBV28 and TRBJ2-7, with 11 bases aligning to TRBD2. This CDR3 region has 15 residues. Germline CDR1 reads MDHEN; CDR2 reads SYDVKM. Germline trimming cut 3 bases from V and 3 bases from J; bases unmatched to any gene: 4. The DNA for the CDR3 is TGTGCCAGCAGTTTTGGACTAGCGGGCAGCTACGAGCAGTACTTC. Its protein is CASSFGLAGSYEQYF.

CDR3 in DNA: TGTGCCAGCAGCAATCCTTCCAAAACGGGACAAACCTACGAGCAGTACTTC. Translated, it gives CASSNPSKTGQTYEQYF. This chain links TRBV21-1 with TRBJ2-7; the table names TRBD1, a call not compared with the DNA. TRBV21-1 is reported as a pseudogene. CDR3 size: 17 residues.

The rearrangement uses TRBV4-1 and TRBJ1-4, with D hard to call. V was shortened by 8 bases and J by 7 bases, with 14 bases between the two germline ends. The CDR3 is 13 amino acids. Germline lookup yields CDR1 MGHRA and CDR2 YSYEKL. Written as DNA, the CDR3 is TGCGCCAGCCTTGACGTGGGGATTGAAAAACTGTTTTTT. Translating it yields CASLDVGIEKLFF.